These T cell receptor beta chains were read from a single sample in a study of T cells in localized non-small cell lung cancer. Using immunoSEQ multiplex PCR, the repertoire was profiled, and TCRdb retains in-frame clones only, with some absent. The table records 2,900 or so clones, 33% of them present only once. The material sequenced was normal lung tissue next to the tumor, taken before any cancer treatment. These TCRs come from a man aged 35 to 70 with stage I lung adenocarcinoma. The CDR3 runs from the conserved cysteine through the conserved F or W. The D gene is left open where the match is weak. Expanded clones are given a class, and other clones once, few, many or no size at all.

CDR3nt | CDR3aa | v_gene | d_gene | abundance | j_gene
TGTGCCAGCAGCCGCTCTCAGGGCCAGCCCCAGCATTTT | CASSRSQGQPQHF | TRBV14 | NA | NA | TRBJ1-5
TGTGCCAGCAGCGAGCCCGGGACGGAAGGAACAGATACGCAGTATTTT | CASSEPGTEGTDTQYF | TRBV10-3 | NA | few | TRBJ2-3
TGTGCCAGTAGTGCCCTCGAGGGGGCTAACTATGGCTACACCTTC | CASSALEGANYGYTF | TRBV19 | NA | NA | TRBJ1-2
TGTGCCAGCTCACCAGACAGGGAAGAGACCCAGTACTTC | CASSPDREETQYF | TRBV18 | TRBD1 | once | TRBJ2-5
TGTGCCACCCGATGGGGTTTTGGGAACACTGAAGCTTTCTTT | CATRWGFGNTEAFF | TRBV6-8 | NA | few | TRBJ1-1
TGTGCCAGCAGTCAGCGGGACCACAATGAGCAGTTCTTC | CASSQRDHNEQFF | TRBV7-4 | TRBD2 | few | TRBJ2-1
TGTGCCAGCAAAAGGGAGGCTGGGGCCGTCGGCTACACCTTC | CASKREAGAVGYTF | TRBV9 | NA | few | TRBJ1-2
TGTGCCAGCAGTTCCCCCCCTGGGGCCGGGGAGCTGTTTTTT | CASSSPPGAGELFF | TRBV6-8 | NA | medium-sized | TRBJ2-2
TGTGCCAGCAGTTTTTCCGGGACAGGAGCAACTAATGAAAAACTGTTTTTT | CASSFSGTGATNEKLFF | TRBV6-8 | TRBD1 | few | TRBJ1-4
TGTGCCATCAGGAAGGACAGGTTGGGCTACACCTTC | CAIRKDRLGYTF | TRBV6-8 | TRBD1 | few | TRBJ1-2
TGTGCCAGTATTCCAGAGCCCACCGGGGAGCTGTTTTTT | CASIPEPTGELFF | TRBV19 | NA | once | TRBJ2-2
TGTGCCAGCAAATCAGGGATTCCCAAAAACATTCAGTACTTC | CASKSGIPKNIQYF | TRBV9 | NA | NA | TRBJ2-4
TGTGCTAGTGGTTTGCCCCCTACAGGGAACATTCAGTACTTC | CASGLPPTGNIQYF | TRBV12-5 | NA | NA | TRBJ2-4